This paragraph covers one TCR beta chain sequence. Its antigen is not yet known. Base qualities were left out, and no much larger clone turns up one base away. The data were obtained in a study of blood T cell repertoires in COVID-19 (dated by TCRdb to about 2020). Regarding the research as a whole: Samples covering the acute and convalescent phases of COVID-19 were provided by collaborators in the United States, Italy and Spain. Samples were obtained from the ongoing ImmuneRACE study (first 160 participants) and from about 1,300 subjects provided by 6 global collaborators. Where HLA class I and class II types were available, the types were taken from metadata supplied by the sample provider, not from assay-based typing. A de-identified subject ID, COVID-19 status, age in years and sex were almost always included in the sample metadata. The repertoires were made available in a free public database intended to serve as a resource for research on the immune response to SARS-CoV-2. The dataset comprised deeply sampled blood TCRbeta repertoires from subjects exposed to, actively infected with, or recovered from COVID-19. The material from the prospective study consisted of cDNA or gDNA derived from T cells, B-cell-depleted T cells, or PBMCs. Beyond this particular receptor, the publication reports: Clinical and demographic metadata were provided uncurated, with the amount varying by source and participant.

The cysteine opens and the phenylalanine closes a CDR3 of 15 amino acids. Here the CDR3 DNA is all that survives: 45 bases in frame from base 1. V is cut by 0 bases and J by 2 bases, and the space between the germline ends is 8 bases. CDR1 and CDR2, per the germline V gene, are SGHRS and YFSETQ. The immunoSEQ Assay, a bias-controlled multiplex PCR, was used to amplify TCRbeta CDR3 regions from genomic DNA. In the original analysis: The number of nucleated cells in each sample was estimated from the amplification of reference gene primers within the assay. Sequence reads were collapsed and filtered to measure the absolute abundance of every unique TCRbeta CDR3 rearrangement. Productive Simpson clonality was computed per sample as the square root of Simpson's diversity index over productive rearrangements. In its TCRdb copy, this immuneACCESS table keeps in-frame sequences only and misses some clones. Where compared with another copy, unresolved V genes explain less than half of these, and the others have no known cause. V and J calls and clone size are given by that table; D and trimming were obtained from the DNA. The sample has 150,000 to 200,000 clones on record, less than 85% of them singletons. The top ten hold 15% to 20% of the sample.

Participants in the prospective study were aged roughly 18 to 100 years, lived in about two dozen United States geographic areas, and enrolled through a virtual design. In the prospective study, cohorts were assigned on the basis of participant-reported clinical history obtained from a screening survey and a study questionnaire. For ImmuneRACE Cohort 3, a participant was defined as recovered based on two consecutive negative NP/OP PCR tests, clearance by a healthcare professional, or resolution of symptoms. In the prospective study, whole blood, serum and a nasopharyngeal or oropharyngeal swab were collected from each participant by mobile phlebotomists. Prospective study participants could optionally give additional blood draws and questionnaires over an approximately 2-month period. Before DNA extraction, prospective study blood samples were shipped either frozen or at room temperature.

The sequence joins TRBV5-1 to TRBJ2-2; TRBD2 might be the D gene, on 5 matching bases. This receptor was identified in a man in his sixties who had recovered from COVID-19. The sequencing sample was made of PBMCs or T cells enriched from blood (not recorded which). CDR3 loop: CASSLDRGNTGELFF. DNA sequence: TGCGCCAGCAGCTTGGATCGGGGTAACACCGGGGAGCTGTTTTTT.